A single sample gave rise to the 28 T cell receptor beta chains below, sequenced in a study of PD-1 blockade in mismatch repair-deficient tumors. Clones were read by immunoSEQ multiplex PCR, and TCRdb kept only the in-frame ones, dropping some. The data hold around 110,000 clones, with more than 60% observed a single time. Material: peripheral blood, obtained 60 weeks after starting pembrolizumab. These TCRs come from an adult with mismatch repair-deficient cancer.

The CDR3 coding sequence is TGCGCCAGCAGCCAAGAACAGAACACAGATACGCAGTATTTT. This encodes CASSQEQNTDTQYF. The chain is built from TRBV4-1 and TRBJ2-3; D gene ambiguous. There are 14 residues in the CDR3. CDR1 is MGHRA, CDR2 YSYEKL, per germline. Trimming cost V 0 bases and J 2 bases, with 6 bases left between them.

The chain employs TRBV5-1 and TRBJ2-6; no clear D gene. Looked up from germline, CDR1 is SGHRS and CDR2 is YFSETQ. The CDR3 contains 14 residues. Trimming removed 4 bases from V and 0 bases from J, with 5 bases in between. Here the CDR3 DNA reads TGCGCCAGCAGCCCAAGCTCTGGGGCCAACGTCCTGACTTTC. It is translated as CASSPSSGANVLTF.

Only one count was recorded for this clone. The chain is built from TRBV27 and TRBJ2-2; D tentatively reads TRBD1 or TRBD2 (5 bases each). Germline CDR1 reads MNHEY; CDR2 reads SMNVEV (reference sequence). The CDR3 runs to 15 residues. Between the trimmed V and J ends, which lost 4 bases and 6 bases, there was a span of 15 bases. CDR3: CASSWGSFAAGELFF. The DNA for the CDR3 is TGTGCCAGCAGTTGGGGGTCCTTTGCGGCCGGGGAGCTGTTTTTT.

This clone was observed a handful of times. This chain connects TRBV28 to TRBJ1-5; the match to TRBD1 covers 7 bases. The trim removed 8 bases at V and 3 bases at J, leaving 10 bases unmatched. Germline CDR1 and CDR2: MDHEN and SYDVKM. This CDR3 contains 15 residues. DNA of the CDR3: TGTGCCAGCGAATGGGTCAGGGGGGACAATCAGCCCCAGCATTTT. Its translation: CASEWVRGDNQPQHF.

CDR3 sequence (DNA): TGTGCCAGCAGCTCCCCTTGGACCCCGGGTAGTGGCTACACCTTC. Translation gives CASSSPWTPGSGYTF. This chain connects TRBV7-9 to TRBJ1-2; D ambiguous. CDR3 length: 15 residues. Germline V CDR1 and CDR2: SEHNR, FQNEAQ (reference sequence). The V and J ends lost 4 bases and 7 bases respectively, with 19 bases between them.

This clone was seen once. The chain links TRBV9 to TRBJ2-1; 8 bases are shared with TRBD2. Germline V gives CDR1 SGDLS, CDR2 YYNGEE. This CDR3 has 15 amino acids. Germline trimming cut 4 bases from V and 4 bases from J; bases unmatched to any gene: 7. CDR3 sequence: CASSILAGGYNEQFF. The CDR3 DNA sequence: TGTGCCAGCAGCATCCTAGCGGGTGGGTACAATGAGCAGTTCTTC.

This clone was detected a few times. The chain joins TRBV7-9 to TRBJ1-2, with D maybe TRBD1 (5 bases). The V gene's germline CDR1 is SEHNR and CDR2 FQNEAQ (reference sequence). V dropped 1 base and J dropped 7 bases, with 13 bases sitting between them. The CDR3 length is 14 residues. CDR3 DNA sequence: TGTGCCAGCAGCTTAGGGGCAGGGCAGCTTGGCTACACCTTC. The encoded protein is CASSLGAGQLGYTF.

This clone appeared once. V and J are TRBV30 and TRBJ1-1, with unresolved D. V was shortened by 0 bases and J by 7 bases, with 6 bases between the two germline ends. CDR3 length: 11 amino acids. Germline values: CDR1 GTSNPN, CDR2 SVGIG (reference sequence). The chain's CDR3 is CAWSVRGEAFF. CDR3 in DNA: TGTGCCTGGAGTGTACGGGGTGAAGCTTTCTTT.

The chain is built from TRBV13 and TRBJ2-3; TRBD2 agrees at 11 bases. Unmatched junction bases numbered 6, after V lost 5 bases and J lost 2 bases. This CDR3 comprises 16 residues. Germline loops: CDR1 PRHDT, CDR2 FYEKMQ (reference sequence). The CDR3 DNA reads TGTGCCAGCAGCGCCCTAGCGGGAGGCTTCACAGATACGCAGTATTTT. This sequence encodes CASSALAGGFTDTQYF.

The chain carries TRBV18 and TRBJ1-1; no clear D gene. From germline, CDR1 is KGHSH and CDR2 LQKENI. The V gene lost 0 bases and the J gene lost 4 bases, with 6 bases spanning the gap. This CDR3 has 13 amino acids. The CDR3 loop reads CASSPPASTEAFF. The CDR3 DNA follows: TGTGCCAGCTCACCACCTGCAAGCACTGAAGCTTTCTTT.

In this sample, this clone turned up once. J is TRBJ2-7 and V is TRBV27, with D perhaps matching TRBD1 (5 bases). The CDR3 totals 15 residues. Germline CDR1 is MNHEY and CDR2 is SMNVEV (reference sequence). Trimming cost V 5 bases and J 1 base, with 15 bases left between them. The DNA for the CDR3 is TGTGCCAGCAGTCTTCGCACCAGGGCTTCCTACGAGCAGTACTTC. It codes for CASSLRTRASYEQYF.

Written as DNA, the CDR3 is TGTGCCAGCAGCTTTAGCGGGAGCTCCTACAATGAGCAGTTCTTC. Its translation is CASSFSGSSYNEQFF. The genes are TRBV7-8 and TRBJ2-1; 9 bases line up with TRBD2. The germline gives CDR1 SGHVS, CDR2 FQNEAQ. The junction had 0 bases not matched to a gene; V was cut back by 3 bases and J by 0 bases. This CDR3 comprises 15 residues.

This chain joins TRBV30 and TRBJ2-3; 7 positions agree with TRBD2. After removal of 4 bases from V and 2 bases from J, the junction contained 3 bases not matched to a gene. The CDR3 contains 13 residues. CDR1 is GTSNPN and CDR2 is SVGIG in the germline V gene (reference sequence). In DNA form, the CDR3 reads TGTGCCTGGACGCGGGAGTACACAGATACGCAGTATTTT. Amino acid sequence: CAWTREYTDTQYF.

The V gene is TRBV4-1, the J gene TRBJ2-1; 8 positions agree with TRBD2. CDR3 size: 14 residues. Trimming at V came to 7 bases and at J to 8 bases, leaving 10 bases not matched to a gene. The germline V gene has CDR1 MGHRA and CDR2 YSYEKL. DNA of the CDR3: TGCGCCAGCATGGAACTAGCGGAGGGGGATGAGCAGTTCTTC. The encoded protein is CASMELAEGDEQFF.

The chain links TRBV28 to TRBJ1-4; D not certain. CDR3 length: 14 residues. V was cut by 3 bases and J by 4 bases, with 9 bases left in between. From germline, CDR1 is MDHEN and CDR2 SYDVKM. CDR3: CASSFTGFNEKLFF. The CDR3 DNA sequence: TGTGCCAGCAGTTTTACTGGGTTTAATGAAAAACTGTTTTTT.

The chain joins TRBV6-1 to TRBJ2-1; no firm D call. The CDR3 spans 11 residues. The germline V gene has CDR1 MNHNS and CDR2 SASEGT. Trimming removed 6 bases from V and 4 bases from J, with 4 bases in between. CDR3 amino acids: CASSPYNEQFF. The CDR3, as DNA: TGTGCCAGCAGCCCGTACAATGAGCAGTTCTTC.

The V and J genes are TRBV19 and TRBJ2-1, with 9 bases that match TRBD1. V gave up 7 bases and J gave up 4 bases; unmatched junction bases: 5. This CDR3 is built from 14 residues. From germline, CDR1 is LNHDA and CDR2 SQIVND (reference sequence). The CDR3 loop is CASTWTGAYNEQFF. The CDR3 DNA reads as TGTGCCAGTACCTGGACAGGGGCTTACAATGAGCAGTTCTTC.

This CDR3 reads CASSPSGTTDNYGYTF. The CDR3 DNA reads TGTGCCAGTAGTCCGTCCGGGACAACCGATAACTATGGCTACACCTTC. The rearrangement uses TRBV19 and TRBJ1-2; possible D gene TRBD1, 6 bases. Looked up from germline, CDR1 is LNHDA and CDR2 is SQIVND (reference sequence). The CDR3 runs 16 residues. Trimming took 5 bases from V and 1 from J, leaving 17 bases between them.

This clone was counted a single time. This sequence joins TRBV14 and TRBJ2-5; D is perhaps TRBD2 (6 bases). Germline V gene data show CDR1 as SGHDN and CDR2 as FVKESK. V was pared by 4 bases and J by 5 bases, with 11 bases between. The CDR3 loop spans 13 amino acids. CDR3 in amino acids: CASSRNRGETQYF. As DNA, the CDR3 is TGTGCCAGCAGCCGGAACCGGGGGGAGACCCAGTACTTC.

The chain combines TRBV6-5 with TRBJ1-5; D might be TRBD1 (5 bases). V lost 2 bases and J lost 6, with 8 bases in between. The CDR3 sequence is 13 residues long. Looked up from germline, CDR1 is MNHEY and CDR2 is SVGAGI. CDR3 in amino acids: CASSYVGGQPQHF. CDR3 coding DNA: TGTGCCAGCAGTTACGTGGGGGGTCAGCCCCAGCATTTT.

This chain uses TRBV6-1 with TRBJ1-1; TRBD1 might be the D (5 bases). Germline V gene sequence: CDR1 MNHNS, CDR2 SASEGT. The CDR3 runs to 14 residues. With 6 bases removed from V and 1 base from J, the gap between germline ends came to 12 bases. The CDR3 protein is CASRSGPKNTEAFF. The CDR3 nucleotides read TGTGCCAGCAGGTCGGGACCGAAGAACACTGAAGCTTTCTTT.

The gene calls are TRBV7-2 and TRBJ2-3; D not certain. The length of the CDR3 is 14 residues. V shed 5 bases and J shed 0 bases, with 9 bases lying between them. Germline CDR1 SGHTA, CDR2 FQGNSA. CDR3 in amino acids: CASSTQISTDTQYF. Written as DNA, the CDR3 is TGTGCCAGCAGCACACAGATCAGCACAGATACGCAGTATTTT.

This chain connects TRBV11-2 to TRBJ2-7, with D perhaps TRBD1 (5 bases). The CDR3 runs 14 residues. V was cut by 0 bases and J by 5 bases, with 11 bases left in between. Germline V lookup: CDR1 SGHAT, CDR2 FQNNGV. Here the CDR3 reads CASSLEQVSNEQYF. In nucleotides, the CDR3 is TGTGCCAGCAGCTTAGAACAGGTCTCTAACGAGCAGTACTTC.

The V gene is TRBV10-3, the J gene TRBJ1-3; no reliable D call. From germline, CDR1 is ENHRY and CDR2 SYGVKD. The length of the CDR3 is 11 residues. V was pared by 7 bases and J by 0 bases, with 1 base between. The CDR3 region is CAITSGNTIYF. The DNA for the CDR3 is TGTGCCATCACCTCTGGAAACACCATATATTTT.

CDR3 residues: CTKAQDSSRLFF. The CDR3 DNA reads as TGCACTAAAGCACAGGATTCTTCACGACTGTTTTTT. V usage is TRBV1 and J usage is TRBJ1-4; the table names TRBD1, a call not compared with the DNA. TRBV1 is marked as a pseudogene. CDR3 length: 12 amino acids.

This clone has more than one count but fewer than ten. V usage is TRBV7-2 and J usage is TRBJ1-2; D remains unclear. V gave up 0 bases and J gave up 8 bases, with 10 bases separating them. This CDR3 has 13 residues. Per germline, CDR1 SGHTA and CDR2 FQGNSA. The CDR3 sequence: CASSLAYLGGYTF. Here the CDR3 DNA reads TGTGCCAGCAGCTTAGCCTATCTGGGGGGCTACACCTTC.

This clone was counted a few times. V and J are TRBV28 and TRBJ2-7, with 12 bases that match TRBD2. This CDR3 contains 15 residues. Germline V CDR1 and CDR2: MDHEN, SYDVKM. V gave up 7 bases and J gave up 5 bases; unmatched junction bases: 9. The CDR3 DNA reads TGTGCCAGCACTGAACTAGCGGGAGGCCGACACGAGCAGTACTTC. Translating gives CASTELAGGRHEQYF.

This clone was seen a single time. The V and J genes are TRBV27 and TRBJ2-7; D gene ambiguous. Trimming removed 0 bases from V and 2 bases from J, with 8 bases in between. The CDR3 sequence is 14 residues long. Germline assignment: CDR1 MNHEY and CDR2 SMNVEV (reference sequence). The CDR3 spells CASSLSDGTYEQYF. In nucleotides, the CDR3 is TGTGCCAGCAGTTTATCCGACGGAACCTACGAGCAGTACTTC.